This T cell receptor (beta chain) was sequenced in a study of Graves' ophthalmopathy and Graves' hyperthyroidism. The sequenced template was RNA, covering the TCR beta CDR3 region. HTBI-primed first-round RT-PCR preceded second-round multiplex PCR. In TCRdb, the multiplex PCR reads were re-called with MiXCR into one record per CDR3 protein. This table holds approximately 1.2 million distinct CDR3 sequences, 36% found once. Exclusion covered patients with other autoimmune diseases or uncontrolled infections (as well as pregnancy or lactation). The CDR3 is made up of 15 amino acids. The germline V gene has CDR1 MDHEN and CDR2 SYDVKM. With V trimmed by 6 bases and J by 3 bases, 11 bases remained unmatched.

The chain uses TRBV28 and TRBJ2-7; 7 nucleotides align to TRBD2. This clonotype was sampled from an adult man with Graves' hyperthyroidism. The source material was peripheral blood or thyroid tissue (not recorded which). This chain's CDR3 is CASSSGTTLVYEQYF. The CDR3 nucleotides are TGTGCCAGCAGCTCCGGGACTACGCTGGTCTACGAGCAGTACTTC.